This passage covers 14 T cell receptor beta chains from one sample sequenced in a study. MiXCR, run by TCRdb on the RT-PCR reads, gives a single entry per CDR3 protein. The table lists 550,000 to 750,000 distinct CDR3 sequences, approximately 14% of them singletons. What was sequenced was memory CD4+ T cells from blood. These receptors all come from a female donor in good health, serving as a healthy control.

This clonotype has only a few counts. The chain recombines TRBV20-1 with TRBJ2-3; 8 bases line up with TRBD2. CDR1 and CDR2 (germline): DFQATT, SNEGSKA (reference sequence). This CDR3 is built from 15 residues. The J segment lost 2 bases and the V segment lost 6 bases, leaving 10 bases of the junction unmatched. This chain's CDR3 is CSARRSGGDTDTQYF. CDR3 nucleotide sequence: TGCAGTGCAAGAAGAAGCGGGGGAGACACAGATACGCAGTATTTT.

In this sample, this clonotype turned up a few times. The chain uses TRBV3-1 and TRBJ2-5; 8 bases fit TRBD2. V shed 4 bases and J 2 bases; nucleotides not matched to a gene: 6. The CDR3 totals 15 residues. From germline, CDR1 is LGHDT and CDR2 YNNKEL (reference sequence). CDR3: CASSPGVAGQETQYF. The CDR3 DNA sequence: TGTGCCAGCAGCCCCGGTGTAGCGGGGCAAGAGACCCAGTACTTC.

Many counts were recorded for this clonotype. The chain uses TRBV7-2 and TRBJ2-2, with no clear D. The CDR3 consists of 14 residues. The V end lost 5 bases, the J end lost 4 bases, and 11 bases lay between the germline ends. CDR1 is SGHTA, CDR2 FQGNSA, per germline. The CDR3 region has the DNA TGTGCCAGCAGCCCCCGTGACGGCACCGGGGAGCTGTTTTTT. Its translation: CASSPRDGTGELFF. Full variable domain (missing parts from reference TRBV7-2 and TRBJ2-2): GAGVSQSPSNKVTEKGKDVELRCDPISGHTALYWYRQSLGQGLEFLIYFQGNSAPDKSGLPSDRFSAERTGGSVSTLTIQRTQQEDSAVYLCASSPRDGTGELFFGEGSRLTVL.

The table lists this clonotype with many counts. The gene calls are TRBV5-1 and TRBJ2-1; D unclear. Germline lookup yields CDR1 SGHRS and CDR2 YFSETQ. The CDR3 contains 15 residues. Trimming pared 0 bases from V and 0 bases from J, leaving 7 bases between. CDR3 in DNA: TGCGCCAGCAGCTTGGGGGCCGTCTCCTACAATGAGCAGTTCTTC. It translates to CASSLGAVSYNEQFF.

This clonotype was seen repeatedly, ten times or more. V is TRBV28 and J is TRBJ1-2, with D unresolved. V was pared by 6 bases and J by 4 bases, with 9 bases between. The CDR3 loop spans 12 amino acids. Germline values: CDR1 MDHEN, CDR2 SYDVKM. CDR3 sequence: CASSRAGYGYTF. The DNA for the CDR3 is TGTGCCAGCAGCCGCGCGGGCTATGGCTACACCTTC.

The rearrangement links TRBV24-1 to TRBJ1-4; TRBD1 might be the D (6 bases). The CDR3 totals 13 residues. CDR1 is KGHDR, CDR2 SFDVKD, per germline. V gave up 4 bases and J gave up 8 bases, with 10 bases separating them. CDR3 DNA: TGTGCCACCAGTGACGCGGACAGAGAAAAACTGTTTTTT. Its protein is CATSDADREKLFF.

The chain links TRBV7-2 to TRBJ1-5, with D hard to call. CDR3 length: 16 amino acids. Germline CDR1 is SGHTA and CDR2 is FQGNSA. Trimming removed 2 bases from V and 0 bases from J, with 11 bases in between. The CDR3 loop is CASSLFLDFSNQPQHF. The DNA for the CDR3 is TGTGCCAGCAGCTTATTTCTGGATTTTAGCAATCAGCCCCAGCATTTT.

This clonotype came up many times. J is TRBJ2-7 and V is TRBV12-3 or TRBV12-4; D gene unclear. This CDR3 contains 13 residues. Trimming pared 3 bases from V and 6 bases from J, leaving 12 bases between. Here the CDR3 DNA reads TGTGCCAGCAGTTTCGTACTGGCGCTCGAGCAGTACTTC. Translated: CASSFVLALEQYF.

The chain combines TRBV20-1 with TRBJ2-1; 7 bases match TRBD1. The CDR3 loop spans 14 amino acids. Per germline, CDR1 DFQATT and CDR2 SNEGSKA (reference sequence). Trimming cost V 2 bases and J 5 bases; bases outside gene matches: 6. CDR3 sequence (DNA): TGCAGTGCTAGACCTCGGACAGGCCACAATGAGCAGTTCTTC. Amino acids: CSARPRTGHNEQFF.

The sample holds a few counts of this clonotype. The chain has TRBV7-2 and TRBJ2-3; D may be TRBD2 (5 bases). The CDR3 totals 16 residues. Trimming left V 1 base short and J 3 bases short, with 14 bases between. The germline V gene has CDR1 SGHTA and CDR2 FQGNSA. The CDR3 loop reads CASSLVGLTGTDTQYF. The CDR3 DNA reads TGTGCCAGCAGCTTAGTCGGACTCACGGGGACAGATACGCAGTATTTT.

V gene TRBV10-3 combines with J gene TRBJ1-2; the match to TRBD1 covers 8 bases. J lost 8 bases, V lost 3 bases, and 8 bases had no gene match. The germline CDR1 and CDR2 sequences are ENHRY and SYGVKD. This CDR3 has 14 residues. The CDR3: CAISDVGRGQGYTF. The CDR3 region has the DNA TGTGCCATCAGTGATGTGGGCAGGGGGCAAGGCTACACCTTC.

V usage is TRBV6-5 and J usage is TRBJ1-5; D unclear. V gave up 0 bases and J gave up 4 bases, with 13 bases separating them. In germline, CDR1 is MNHEY, CDR2 SVGAGI. The CDR3 loop spans 16 amino acids. As DNA, the CDR3 is TGTGCCAGCAGTTACTCGTTCCAAGGGCCTAATCAGCCCCAGCATTTT. This translates into CASSYSFQGPNQPQHF.

The chain links TRBV5-6 to TRBJ1-1; possible D gene TRBD1, 5 bases. Germline CDR1 SGHDT, CDR2 YYEEEE. Deletions cut 1 base from V and 0 bases from J, with 19 bases between. This CDR3 region has 18 residues. As DNA, the CDR3 is TGTGCCAGCAGCTTGTATCCGGGACCCCAATATTTGAACACTGAAGCTTTCTTT. Amino acids: CASSLYPGPQYLNTEAFF. The entire variable domain, with the rest obtained from reference TRBV5-6 and TRBJ1-1, is as follows: DAGVTQSPTHLIKTRGQQVTLRCSPKSGHDTVSWYQQALGQGPQFIFQYYEEEERQRGNFPDRFSGHQFPNYSSELNVNALLLGDSALYLCASSLYPGPQYLNTEAFFGQGTRLTVV.

This clonotype has just a few counts. The CDR3 reads CASSQGAGEEKLFF. DNA for the CDR3: TGTGCCAGCAGCCAGGGGGCTGGAGAGGAAAAACTGTTTTTT. The chain links TRBV7-9 to TRBJ1-4; TRBD1 aligns across 8 bases. The CDR3 runs 14 residues. Looked up from germline, CDR1 is SEHNR and CDR2 is FQNEAQ (reference sequence). The V segment lost 5 bases and the J segment 8 bases; nucleotides outside the gene matches: 7.